The 17 T cell receptor beta chains presented below share a single source sample, sequenced in a study of control samples from healthy donors and cancer patients. Measured with immunoSEQ multiplex PCR; TCRdb has only the in-frame clones, and not every one. The table records about 73,000 clones, roughly 86% of them present only once. Material for sequencing was PBMCs. These receptors all stem from a man aged 55 to 70 with lung cancer.

The genes are TRBV11-2 and TRBJ2-5; 9 nucleotides line up with TRBD2. Trimming removed 1 base from V and 2 bases from J; junction bases left unmatched: 11. The germline gives CDR1 SGHAT, CDR2 FQNNGV. The CDR3 sequence is 18 residues long. CDR3 sequence: CASSLGPLSGGFQETQYF. The CDR3 region has the DNA TGTGCCAGCAGCTTAGGCCCCCTAAGCGGGGGGTTTCAAGAGACCCAGTACTTC.

The rearrangement joins TRBV9 to TRBJ1-1; no definite D call. Germline CDR1 is SGDLS and CDR2 is YYNGEE. Trimming left V 4 bases short and J 4 bases short, with 17 bases between. The CDR3 spans 15 residues. The chain's CDR3 is CASSTSLYTGTEAFF. For the CDR3, the DNA is TGTGCCAGCAGCACAAGCTTATATACTGGCACTGAAGCTTTCTTT.

The rearrangement links TRBV6-6 to TRBJ1-6; 10 bases line up with TRBD1. The CDR3 loop spans 14 amino acids. CDR1 is MNHNY and CDR2 is SVGAGI in the germline V gene (reference sequence). After removal of 8 bases from V and 9 bases from J, the junction contained 7 bases not matched to a gene. CDR3 loop: CASVGTGVFSPLHF. In DNA, the CDR3 is TGTGCCAGCGTCGGGACAGGGGTTTTTTCACCCCTCCACTTT.

The chain uses TRBV6-2 or TRBV6-3 and TRBJ2-7, with D unresolved. Germline assignment: CDR1 MNHEY and CDR2 SVGEGT. Trimming stripped 2 bases from V and 2 bases from J, with 7 bases between. CDR3 length equals 13 residues. CDR3 amino acids: CASSYKAPYEQYV. CDR3 DNA: TGTGCCAGCAGTTACAAAGCCCCCTACGAGCAGTACGTC.

This rearrangement joins TRBV7-9 to TRBJ2-1; D is unclear. V was clipped by 0 bases and J by 0 bases, with 12 bases between them. The CDR3 totals 17 residues. Looked up from germline, CDR1 is SEHNR and CDR2 is FQNEAQ (reference sequence). The CDR3 bases are TGTGCCAGCAGCTTAGCGGCGATTATTAACTCCTACAATGAGCAGTTCTTC. Amino acid sequence: CASSLAAIINSYNEQFF.

Only a few counts were recorded for this clone. The V call is TRBV6-1, the J call TRBJ2-7; 9 bases line up with TRBD2. Per germline, CDR1 MNHNS and CDR2 SASEGT. J lost 10 bases, V lost 3 bases, and 13 bases had no gene match. The CDR3 is 15 amino acids. Written as DNA, the CDR3 is TGTGCCAGCAGTGACAGCCGGAAAGGCGGGGGGGACCAGTACGTC. Amino acid sequence: CASSDSRKGGGDQYV.

The chain combines TRBV7-9 with TRBJ2-7; 9 positions match TRBD1. Germline lookup yields CDR1 SEHNR and CDR2 FQNEAQ (reference sequence). The CDR3 extends over 18 amino acids. The junction had 10 bases not matched to a gene; V was cut back by 0 bases and J by 1 base. The chain's CDR3 is CASSLAWGTGNRSYEQYV. The CDR3 DNA reads as TGTGCCAGCAGCTTAGCGTGGGGGACAGGGAATAGGTCCTACGAGCAGTACGTC.

CDR3 coding DNA: TGTGCCAGCAGCTCTCTTGGGGGAGATACGCAGTATTTT. Amino acids: CASSSLGGDTQYF. The gene calls are TRBV7-9 and TRBJ2-3; D is perhaps TRBD1 or TRBD2 (5 bases each). Germline V lookup: CDR1 SEHNR, CDR2 FQNEAQ (reference sequence). This CDR3 is 13 amino acids long. V lost 4 bases, J lost 5 bases, and 10 bases lay in between.

The chain has TRBV5-4 and TRBJ1-1, with 12 positions matching TRBD1. Trimming at V came to 2 bases and at J to 4 bases, leaving 9 bases not matched to a gene. The V gene's germline CDR1 is SGHNT and CDR2 YYREEE (reference sequence). The CDR3 runs 17 residues. The chain's CDR3 is CASSLAGQGARGTEAFF. CDR3 DNA: TGTGCCAGCAGCTTAGCGGGACAGGGGGCGAGAGGCACTGAAGCTTTCTTT.

This clone was seen once. The chain recombines TRBV7-9 with TRBJ1-4, with D possibly matching TRBD1 (6 bases). V was cut by 5 bases and J by 4 bases, with 8 bases left in between. Germline V CDR1 and CDR2: SEHNR, FQNEAQ (reference sequence). The length of the CDR3 is 13 residues. The chain's CDR3 is CASSGGRNEKLFF. CDR3 bases: TGTGCCAGCAGCGGGGGCCGTAATGAAAAACTGTTTTTT.

V usage is TRBV24-1 and J usage is TRBJ2-2; a possible D gene is TRBD1 (7 bases). The CDR3 sequence is 17 residues long. The V and J ends lost 1 base and 4 bases respectively, with 15 bases between them. Germline loops: CDR1 KGHDR, CDR2 SFDVKD. The CDR3 coding sequence is TGTGCCACCAGTGATTTCCAAGGGGGGACAGTCACCGGGGAGCTGTTTTTT. Its protein product is CATSDFQGGTVTGELFF.

CDR3 amino acids: CASSFGVGNFQETQYF. The CDR3 DNA sequence: TGTGCCAGCAGCTTTGGGGTAGGAAATTTCCAAGAGACCCAGTACTTC. This chain links TRBV7-9 with TRBJ2-5; D unclear. CDR3 length: 16 residues. Germline V CDR1 and CDR2: SEHNR, FQNEAQ (reference sequence). V lost 3 bases and J lost 1, with 15 bases in between.

The chain uses TRBV4-1 and TRBJ1-4; D is uncertain. This CDR3 is 13 amino acids long. Per germline, CDR1 MGHRA and CDR2 YSYEKL. Between the trimmed V and J ends, which lost 3 bases and 8 bases, there was a span of 10 bases. The CDR3, as DNA: TGCGCCAGCAGCCAGGCAGTAGGAGAAAAACTGTTTTTT. Translating gives CASSQAVGEKLFF.

The chain employs TRBV2 and TRBJ1-5, with D maybe TRBD1 (6 bases). CDR3 length: 19 residues. Germline V gene lookup returns CDR1 SNHLY and CDR2 FYNNEI. Trimming cost V 4 bases and J 6 bases, with 28 bases left between them. The CDR3 reads CASSVVKGRRGSGGQPQHF. CDR3 nucleotides: TGTGCCAGCAGTGTGGTGAAAGGGCGGAGGGGGAGTGGTGGTCAGCCCCAGCATTTT.

The chain recombines TRBV5-1 with TRBJ2-5; 7 bases align to TRBD1. The CDR3 has 15 amino acids. The V segment lost 0 bases and the J segment 3 bases; nucleotides outside the gene matches: 5. Per germline, CDR1 SGHRS and CDR2 YFSETQ. CDR3 nucleotides: TGCGCCAGCAGCTTGGCTGACAGGGCAGAAGAGACCCAGTACTTC. Protein sequence: CASSLADRAEETQYF.

This sequence joins TRBV7-9 and TRBJ1-2, with D tentatively TRBD1 (6 bases). V lost 2 bases to trimming and J lost 4 bases, with 11 bases between them. The length of the CDR3 is 14 residues. Germline lookup yields CDR1 SEHNR and CDR2 FQNEAQ (reference sequence). The CDR3, as DNA: TGTGCCAGCAGCTTATCGTCAGGGGTCTATGGCTACACCTTC. Protein sequence: CASSLSSGVYGYTF.

The chain is built from TRBV11-3 and TRBJ2-2; D not certain. V dropped 2 bases and J dropped 5 bases, with 9 bases sitting between them. CDR1 SGHNT and CDR2 YENEEA come from the germline V gene. The CDR3 runs to 14 residues. The CDR3 DNA follows: TGTGCCAGCAGCTTACTAGGTGGGACCGGGGAGCTGTTTTTT. Translation gives CASSLLGGTGELFF.